This TCR beta chain was found in a study of blood T cells in healthy people across ages. Study-level points and caveats: Diversity of TCR beta correlated strongly with naive T cell percentage.

This clonotype was picked up a small number of times. What it recognizes is unknown. Primers used in a second PCR of roughly 6 to 12 cycles were a sample-barcoded 5' primer and a J-beta primer mix. Sequencing recovered at least 2.5 million CDR3-containing paired-end reads from each sample. TCRdb processed the 5' RACE reads anew with MiXCR; each CDR3 protein has one entry. Found here are about 620,000 distinct CDR3 sequences, around 21% of them singletons; the top ten hold roughly 3.6%. Trimming removed 7 bases from V and 2 bases from J, with 9 bases in between. The CDR3 is made up of 13 amino acids. Germline lookup yields CDR1 ENHRY and CDR2 SYGVKD.

The chain links TRBV10-3 to TRBJ1-3; the D is unclear. The clonotype comes from a man between 65 and 79 years old in good health. Sequencing was done on a sample of blood. For the CDR3, the DNA is TGTGCCATCAACGGGGAACCTGGAAACACCATATATTTT. Translation gives CAINGEPGNTIYF.